Listed below are T cell receptor beta chains from one sample, sequenced in a study of shared clonotypes between healthy human individuals. Method: immunoSEQ multiplex PCR; TCRdb's copy keeps in-frame clones and lacks some. The sample lists 800,000 to 950,000 clones, 96% occurring once. Sequenced sample: naive CD8+ T cells sorted from blood. These receptors originate from a man under 40 in good health. Each CDR3 is given with its conserved first and last residue. The order of the fields is clone size, J gene, V gene, CDR3 length, D gene, CDR3 DNA, CDR3 protein. D genes are given only for firm matches. Expanded clones are given a class, and other clones once, few, many or no size at all.

clone_size: .
j_call: TRBJ2-3
v_call: TRBV9
cdr3_length: 14
d_call: .
cdr3_nt: TGTGCCAGCAGCGAAGGTGGCGGCACAGATACGCAGTATTTT
cdr3_aa: CASSEGGGTDTQYF

clone_size: once
j_call: TRBJ2-3
v_call: TRBV11-2
cdr3_length: 16
d_call: TRBD1
cdr3_nt: TGTGCCAGCAGCTTAGGCGGACAGGGATGGACAGATACGCAGTATTTT
cdr3_aa: CASSLGGQGWTDTQYF

clone_size: .
j_call: TRBJ2-5
v_call: TRBV15
cdr3_length: 16
d_call: .
cdr3_nt: TGTGCCACCAGCAGAAGAACTCCTGGGGACCAAGAGACCCAGTACTTC
cdr3_aa: CATSRRTPGDQETQYF

clone_size: .
j_call: TRBJ1-5
v_call: TRBV28
cdr3_length: 12
d_call: .
cdr3_nt: TGTGCCAGCCGGGCCGATAATCAGCCCCAGCATTTT
cdr3_aa: CASRADNQPQHF

clone_size: .
j_call: TRBJ2-7
v_call: TRBV7-9
cdr3_length: 15
d_call: .
cdr3_nt: TGTGCCAGCAGCTCTAGTGGGGACAAATTCTACGAGCAGTACTTC
cdr3_aa: CASSSSGDKFYEQYF

clone_size: .
j_call: TRBJ2-7
v_call: TRBV27
cdr3_length: 13
d_call: .
cdr3_nt: TGTGCCAGCAGTCAACTAAACTCCTACGAGCAGTACTTC
cdr3_aa: CASSQLNSYEQYF

clone_size: .
j_call: TRBJ1-3
v_call: TRBV7-9
cdr3_length: 19
d_call: TRBD1
cdr3_nt: TGTGCCAGCAGCACTGATTACCGGGACAGGGGGTTCTCTGGAAACACCATATATTTT
cdr3_aa: CASSTDYRDRGFSGNTIYF

clone_size: .
j_call: TRBJ2-1
v_call: TRBV27
cdr3_length: 14
d_call: .
cdr3_nt: TGTGCCAGCAGTTCAGGGGCTAGCGGTACTGAGCAGTTCTTC
cdr3_aa: CASSSGASGTEQFF

clone_size: .
j_call: TRBJ2-7
v_call: TRBV7-9
cdr3_length: 14
d_call: .
cdr3_nt: TGTGCCAGCAGCCCCCCCGACAATGCCGGCGAGCAGTACTTC
cdr3_aa: CASSPPDNAGEQYF

clone_size: .
j_call: TRBJ1-1
v_call: TRBV27
cdr3_length: 14
d_call: .
cdr3_nt: TGTGCCAGCAGTCCTCTCACCACGAACACTGAAGCTTTCTTT
cdr3_aa: CASSPLTTNTEAFF

clone_size: .
j_call: TRBJ2-1
v_call: TRBV5-1
cdr3_length: 13
d_call: .
cdr3_nt: TGCGCCAGCAGCGGTGGGAGTACGAATGAGCAGTTCTTC
cdr3_aa: CASSGGSTNEQFF

clone_size: once
j_call: TRBJ2-7
v_call: TRBV7-9
cdr3_length: 15
d_call: TRBD2
cdr3_nt: TGTGCCAGCAGCCTGGGACTAGGGTCGTCCTACGAGCAGTACTTC
cdr3_aa: CASSLGLGSSYEQYF